This T cell receptor (beta chain) originates from a study of patients and donors after allogeneic stem cell transplantation. Germline CDR1 reads DFQATT; CDR2 reads SNEGSKA (reference sequence). Trimming shortened V by 0 bases and J by 6 bases, and 15 bases separated the two germline ends. The CDR3 covers 15 residues. TCRdb used MiXCR to reprocess the RT-PCR reads, holding one entry per CDR3 protein. The top ten clones hold 11% of a sample with about 230,000 distinct CDR3 sequences, less than 15% of them seen once. This clonotype was seen many times. J is TRBJ1-5 and V is TRBV20-1; a weak D match, TRBD1 (5 bases). The specimen sequenced was blood, either unsorted or a sorted T cell fraction (not recorded which). The receptor was isolated from a human donor who was either an allogeneic HSCT recipient or a stem cell or donor lymphocyte infusion donor (not recorded which). It is not recorded whose cells these are; they may come from a transplant donor. The CDR3 nucleotides read TGCAGTGCTAGAGATCCTGTGGGCGGGACTCAGCCCCAGCATTTT. As protein: CSARDPVGGTQPQHF.